The 19 T cell receptor beta chains below all came from one sample that was sequenced in a study of glioma-infiltrating T cells after dendritic cell vaccination. The data were produced by immunoSEQ multiplex PCR, yet TCRdb's version contains in-frame clones alone and is incomplete. The sample includes under 100,000 clones, about 84% seen only once; the top ten take just under 3%. The sample in question was blood, obtained before dendritic cell vaccination. These receptors were taken from a human donor with glioblastoma.

V gene TRBV7-9 combines with J gene TRBJ2-7; possible D gene TRBD2, 5 bases. Trimming stripped 3 bases from V and 6 bases from J, with 12 bases between. Germline CDR1 and CDR2: SEHNR and FQNEAQ (reference sequence). CDR3 size: 13 residues. DNA of the CDR3: TGTGCCAGCAGCTTTGCACTGAGGGTCGAGCAGTACTTC. It encodes CASSFALRVEQYF.

The J gene is TRBJ2-7, the V gene TRBV25-1; D is unresolved. This CDR3 has 13 residues. Per germline, CDR1 MGHDK and CDR2 SYGVNS. V lost 6 bases to trimming and J lost 4 bases, with 13 bases between them. Here the CDR3 DNA reads TGTGCCAGCAGCAGAACCGACGGGTACGAGCAGTACTTC. Translation gives CASSRTDGYEQYF.

The chain uses TRBV5-1 and TRBJ2-3; TRBD2 is a possible D gene (5 bases). This CDR3 has 15 amino acids. The germline V gene has CDR1 SGHRS and CDR2 YFSETQ. Trimming pared 4 bases from V and 2 bases from J, leaving 14 bases between. The CDR3 protein is CASSIRGGFTDTQYF. CDR3 nucleotides: TGCGCCAGCAGCATCCGAGGCGGGTTCACAGATACGCAGTATTTT. Looking up the rest from reference TRBV5-1 and TRBJ2-3 gives the full variable domain: KAGVTQTPRYLIKTRGQQVTLSCSPISGHRSVSWYQQTPGQGLQFLFEYFSETQRNKGNFPGRFSGRQFSNSRSEMNVSTLELGDSALYLCASSIRGGFTDTQYFGPGTRLTVL.

J is TRBJ1-1 and V is TRBV7-9, with 10 bases fitting TRBD1. Germline values: CDR1 SEHNR, CDR2 FQNEAQ (reference sequence). Trimming at V came to 5 bases and at J to 1 base, leaving 4 bases not matched to a gene. This CDR3 is built from 15 residues. The DNA of the CDR3 is TGTGCCAGCAGCCCCTGGACAGGGGGGAACACTGAAGCTTTCTTT. Residues: CASSPWTGGNTEAFF. The full variable domain, rest sourced from reference TRBV7-9 and TRBJ1-1, is DTGVSQNPRHKITKRGQNVTFRCDPISEHNRLYWYRQTLGQGPEFLTYFQNEAQLEKSRLLSDRFSAERPKGSFSTLEIQRTEQGDSAMYLCASSPWTGGNTEAFFGQGTRLTVV.

Here the CDR3 reads CATHTGFEAFF. In nucleotides, the CDR3 is TGTGCCACCCACACAGGGTTTGAAGCTTTCTTT. V gene TRBV6-5 combines with J gene TRBJ1-1, with D maybe TRBD1 (6 bases). Germline V CDR1 and CDR2: MNHEY, SVGAGI. The CDR3 sequence is 11 residues long. V was cut by 10 bases and J by 7 bases, with 13 bases left in between.

This CDR3 is CASSWGLAYEQYF. The CDR3 DNA sequence: TGCGCCAGCAGCTGGGGACTAGCCTACGAGCAGTACTTC. The rearrangement uses TRBV5-1 and TRBJ2-7; 8 bases line up with TRBD2. The J segment lost 2 bases and the V segment lost 3 bases, leaving 1 base of the junction unmatched. Germline CDR1 is SGHRS and CDR2 is YFSETQ. The CDR3 has 13 residues.

The chain carries TRBV28 and TRBJ1-5; perhaps TRBD1 as D (6 bases). Germline CDR1 and CDR2: MDHEN and SYDVKM. The germline V and J ends were trimmed by 2 bases and 7 bases, with 15 bases remaining between them. The CDR3 has 15 amino acids. The CDR3 spells CASSLPTGKTQPQHF. The DNA of the CDR3 is TGTGCCAGCAGTTTACCGACAGGTAAAACCCAGCCCCAGCATTTT.

This chain uses TRBV5-1 with TRBJ2-3; 11 nucleotides agree with TRBD2. Germline lookup yields CDR1 SGHRS and CDR2 YFSETQ. V lost 5 bases and J lost 3; bases outside the gene matches: 5. The CDR3 runs 15 residues. CDR3 in amino acids: CASRTTSGGTDTQYF. CDR3 coding DNA: TGCGCCAGCAGAACTACTAGCGGGGGAACAGATACGCAGTATTTT.

The genes are TRBV6-1 and TRBJ2-5, with 8 bases identical to TRBD1. CDR1 and CDR2 (germline): MNHNS, SASEGT. The CDR3 sequence is 14 residues long. The J segment lost 2 bases and the V segment lost 3 bases, leaving 2 bases of the junction unmatched. CDR3 protein: CASSEYRGQETQYF. In DNA, the CDR3 is TGTGCCAGCAGTGAGTACAGGGGGCAAGAGACCCAGTACTTC.

This chain uses TRBV11-1 with TRBJ2-1; 7 nucleotides line up with TRBD2. V was pared by 7 bases and J by 2 bases, with 17 bases of the junction left unmatched. Germline loops: CDR1 SGHAT, CDR2 FQDESV (reference sequence). The CDR3 covers 18 residues. CDR3 sequence (DNA): TGTGCCAGCACCCCCGAGGTCGGGGGAGGGCCCCCCTACAATGAGCAGTTCTTC. Its protein is CASTPEVGGGPPYNEQFF.

A single count supports this clone. This sequence joins TRBV5-1 and TRBJ1-2; the D is unclear. The CDR3 runs to 15 residues. Germline CDR1 reads SGHRS; CDR2 reads YFSETQ. The V gene lost 3 bases and the J gene lost 6 bases, with 18 bases spanning the gap. CDR3 nucleotides: TGCGCCAGCAGCTCGGGATTAGCCGATTTGAATGGCTACACCTTC. It yields the protein CASSSGLADLNGYTF. The variable domain in full, with the rest retrieved from reference TRBV5-1 and TRBJ1-2, is KAGVTQTPRYLIKTRGQQVTLSCSPISGHRSVSWYQQTPGQGLQFLFEYFSETQRNKGNFPGRFSGRQFSNSRSEMNVSTLELGDSALYLCASSSGLADLNGYTFGSGTRLTVV.

This clone was picked up one time. J is TRBJ1-1 and V is TRBV9; no firm D call. Trimming removed 0 bases from V and 1 base from J, with 10 bases in between. The CDR3 totals 15 residues. In germline, CDR1 is SGDLS, CDR2 YYNGEE. This CDR3 reads CASSVGVRSNTEAFF. The CDR3 region has the DNA TGTGCCAGCAGCGTAGGGGTCAGGTCGAACACTGAAGCTTTCTTT.

The chain is built from TRBV5-1 and TRBJ2-1; TRBD2 agrees at 9 bases. This CDR3 is built from 17 residues. From germline, CDR1 is SGHRS and CDR2 YFSETQ. V was clipped by 0 bases and J by 7 bases; unmatched bases: 11. Written as DNA, the CDR3 is TGCGCCAGCAGCTTGGCCGGAGATAGCGGGAGCTCTAATGAGCAGTTCTTC. As protein: CASSLAGDSGSSNEQFF.

The J gene is TRBJ1-2, the V gene TRBV11-3, with D possibly being TRBD1 (5 bases). Trimming pared 5 bases from V and 8 bases from J, leaving 9 bases between. Germline lookup yields CDR1 SGHNT and CDR2 YENEEA. This CDR3 has 11 amino acids. CDR3 region: CASSDQGGYTF. Here the CDR3 DNA reads TGTGCCAGCAGCGATCAGGGCGGCTACACCTTC.

This chain uses TRBV4-1 with TRBJ2-1, with TRBD1 identical over 11 bases. The CDR3 runs to 16 residues. After removal of 3 bases from V and 6 bases from J, the junction contained 7 bases not matched to a gene. CDR1 is MGHRA, CDR2 YSYEKL, per germline. The CDR3 DNA reads TGCGCCAGCAGCCATGGACAGGGGGCGCGGGCCAATGAGCAGTTCTTC. It is translated as CASSHGQGARANEQFF.

This clone was counted only a few times. The rearrangement joins TRBV2 to TRBJ1-5, with TRBD1 as a possible D gene (6 bases). With 6 bases removed from V and 8 bases from J, the gap between germline ends came to 14 bases. The V gene's germline CDR1 is SNHLY and CDR2 FYNNEI. The CDR3 contains 13 residues. The CDR3 sequence is CASRGGEVEPQHF. The CDR3 nucleotides read TGTGCCAGCAGAGGGGGGGAAGTAGAGCCCCAGCATTTT.

V is TRBV2 and J is TRBJ1-1; TRBD1 agrees at 8 bases. CDR3 length: 15 amino acids. From germline, CDR1 is SNHLY and CDR2 FYNNEI. Trimming took 9 bases from V and 0 from J; bases not matched to a gene: 9. CDR3 sequence reads: CASGGTGSLNTEAFF. CDR3 bases: TGTGCCAGTGGGGGGACAGGCTCCCTGAACACTGAAGCTTTCTTT.

V usage is TRBV2 and J usage is TRBJ2-7, with D uncertain. V was clipped by 7 bases and J by 0 bases, with 13 bases between them. The length of the CDR3 is 14 residues. Germline lookup yields CDR1 SNHLY and CDR2 FYNNEI. CDR3 sequence: CASNSASSSYEQYF. The CDR3 region has the DNA TGTGCCAGCAATTCAGCGAGCAGCTCCTACGAGCAGTACTTC.

This clone turned up a few times. The V call is TRBV5-6, the J call TRBJ1-2; 7 bases match TRBD1. The CDR3 is 14 residues long. The germline CDR1 and CDR2 sequences are SGHDT and YYEEEE. Trimming at V came to 4 bases and at J to 4 bases, leaving 7 bases not matched to a gene. The CDR3 spells CASSRDDRAYGYTF. CDR3 bases: TGTGCCAGCAGCCGAGACGACAGGGCCTATGGCTACACCTTC.